Shown below are 22 T cell receptor beta chains from a single sample sequenced in a study of T-cell memory formation after mild COVID-19. TCRdb passed the 5' RACE reads through MiXCR, listing each CDR3 protein once. Found here are hundreds of thousands of distinct CDR3 sequences, about 20% of them singletons; the top ten hold roughly an eighth. What was sequenced was PBMCs or a T cell subset sorted from them (not recorded which). Every receptor here comes from an adult woman who had mild COVID-19 (a few samples of this study predate the infection). Cell type and time point are not known.

This clonotype appeared a few times. The chain couples TRBV7-9 to TRBJ1-2; TRBD1 aligns across 8 bases. The germline CDR1 and CDR2 sequences are SEHNR and FQNEAQ (reference sequence). The CDR3 totals 14 residues. J lost 2 bases, V lost 5 bases, and 4 bases had no gene match. CDR3 coding DNA: TGTGCCAGCAGCGCGACAGGGGTCAACTATGGCTACACCTTC. Its protein is CASSATGVNYGYTF.

This chain links TRBV12-3 or TRBV12-4 with TRBJ2-7; D might be TRBD1 or TRBD2, each matching 5 bases. The CDR3 sequence is 14 residues long. Trimming left V 3 bases short and J 2 bases short, with 11 bases between. CDR3 in amino acids: CASSLPGPTYEQYF. CDR3 DNA sequence: TGTGCCAGCAGTTTGCCGGGACCGACCTACGAGCAGTACTTC.

The chain employs TRBV7-3 and TRBJ2-1; 7 bases match TRBD1. Trimming took 1 base from V and 9 from J; bases not matched to a gene: 12. The CDR3 sequence is 16 residues long. CDR1 and CDR2 (germline): SGHTA, FQGTGA. The CDR3 nucleotides read TGTGCCAGCAGCTTAAAGGGGGACAGTCCCTCGGGTGAGCAGTTCTTC. The encoded protein is CASSLKGDSPSGEQFF.

The chain is built from TRBV3-1 and TRBJ1-1, with D maybe TRBD1 (5 bases). The germline gives CDR1 LGHDT, CDR2 YNNKEL (reference sequence). CDR3 length: 15 amino acids. V lost 4 bases and J 3 bases, leaving 15 bases between the germline ends. The CDR3 region is CASSPPLGGYTEAFF. CDR3 nucleotide sequence: TGTGCCAGCAGCCCCCCCCTGGGGGGTTACACTGAAGCTTTCTTT.

This clonotype was detected only a few times. The chain recombines TRBV6-6 with TRBJ2-7; D is uncertain. Germline V gene lookup returns CDR1 MNHNY and CDR2 SVGAGI (reference sequence). V shed 7 bases and J shed 3 bases, with 10 bases lying between them. The CDR3 sequence is 12 residues long. The CDR3 spells CASTYGYYEQYF. CDR3 in DNA: TGTGCCAGCACCTACGGATACTACGAGCAGTACTTC.

The chain is built from TRBV6-5 and TRBJ2-7; D unresolved. This CDR3 has 12 residues. CDR1 MNHEY and CDR2 SVGAGI come from the germline V gene. The ends were cut back, 4 bases at V and 3 bases at J, with 7 bases in the middle. The DNA of the CDR3 is TGTGCCAGCAGTTCGGTGAACTACGAGCAGTACTTC. Its protein is CASSSVNYEQYF.

The chain is built from TRBV4-2 and TRBJ1-1; D not resolved. CDR1 is LGHNA, CDR2 YNFKEQ, per germline. CDR3 length equals 14 residues. Trimming took off 0 bases at V and 10 bases at J, with 15 bases between the two ends. The CDR3 coding sequence is TGTGCCAGCAGCCAAGATAGGTACGGGGTCGTAGCTTTCTTT. This translates into CASSQDRYGVVAFF.

The chain recombines TRBV15 with TRBJ2-2; 8 bases are shared with TRBD1. CDR3 size: 18 residues. Germline lookup yields CDR1 LNHNV and CDR2 YYDKDF (reference sequence). The junction had 11 bases not matched to a gene; V was cut back by 0 bases and J by 5 bases. CDR3 coding DNA: TGTGCCACCAGCAGAGATCGGCGGACAGGGAGAGGTACCGGGGAGCTGTTTTTT. Protein sequence: CATSRDRRTGRGTGELFF. Full variable domain (outside the CDR3, taken from reference TRBV15 and TRBJ2-2): DAMVIQNPRYQVTQFGKPVTLSCSQTLNHNVMYWYQQKSSQAPKLLFHYYDKDFNNEADTPDNFQSRRPNTSFCFLDIRSPGLGDTAMYLCATSRDRRTGRGTGELFFGEGSRLTVL.

Of note for this clonotype: Its ends do not fully match the called genes, so a read error is possible. V usage is TRBV2 and J usage is TRBJ1-1; the D gene is possibly TRBD1 (5 bases). Per the germline V gene, CDR1 is SNHLY and CDR2 is FYNNEI. This CDR3 spans 14 amino acids. The CDR3 region is CASSVLGVKTEAFF. In DNA, the CDR3 is TGTGCCAGCAGTGTTTTAGGGGTGAAAACTGAAGCTTTCTTT.

The genes are TRBV18 and TRBJ2-2; D perhaps matches TRBD2 (5 bases). Germline assignment: CDR1 KGHSH and CDR2 LQKENI. V lost 4 bases to trimming and J lost 1 base, with 13 bases between them. The CDR3 is 16 residues long. Written as DNA, the CDR3 is TGTGCCAGCTCACGCCTCTACGGGAAGAACACCGGGGAGCTGTTTTTT. Its translation: CASSRLYGKNTGELFF.

The rearrangement joins TRBV7-2 to TRBJ1-1; D is unresolved. Germline V gene sequence: CDR1 SGHTA, CDR2 FQGNSA. The CDR3 loop spans 14 amino acids. Trimming stripped 2 bases from V and 1 base from J, with 8 bases between. This CDR3 is CASSLFSENTEAFF. The CDR3 DNA sequence: TGTGCCAGCAGCTTATTCTCGGAGAACACTGAAGCTTTCTTT.

The gene calls are TRBV7-9 and TRBJ2-2, with D possibly TRBD2 on 5 matching bases. This CDR3 comprises 13 residues. CDR1 and CDR2 (germline): SEHNR, FQNEAQ (reference sequence). V gave up 6 bases and J gave up 7 bases, with 12 bases separating them. The CDR3, as DNA: TGTGCCAGCAGGAGCAGTGAGGGCGGGGAGCTGTTTTTT. Its translation is CASRSSEGGELFF.

The chain uses TRBV7-9 and TRBJ2-7; 7 nucleotides match TRBD2. With V trimmed by 1 base and J by 5 bases, 14 bases remained unmatched. Germline assignment: CDR1 SEHNR and CDR2 FQNEAQ (reference sequence). The CDR3 runs 17 residues. CDR3 loop: CASSLDRFAGVLDEQYF. CDR3 in DNA: TGTGCCAGCAGCTTAGATCGTTTTGCGGGAGTTTTGGACGAGCAGTACTTC.

This clonotype showed up just a few times. The chain joins TRBV9 to TRBJ2-3; weak D call: TRBD1 (6 bases). V shed 4 bases and J shed 5 bases, with 11 bases lying between them. Looked up from germline, CDR1 is SGDLS and CDR2 is YYNGEE. This CDR3 is built from 13 residues. The CDR3 sequence: CASSQGRRDTQYF. The CDR3 nucleotides are TGTGCCAGCAGCCAGGGGCGAAGAGATACGCAGTATTTT.

The rearrangement links TRBV4-3 to TRBJ2-1; TRBD1 is a possible D gene (6 bases). CDR3 length equals 15 residues. The V and J ends lost 1 base and 4 bases respectively, with 11 bases between them. Germline V gene lookup returns CDR1 LGHNA and CDR2 YSLEER. DNA of the CDR3: TGCGCCAGCAGCCAAGTTCTGGGGGCGTACAATGAGCAGTTCTTC. Its protein product is CASSQVLGAYNEQFF.

This clonotype was recorded a few times. This chain connects TRBV4-1 to TRBJ2-1; TRBD2 is a possible D gene (6 bases). The CDR3 has 16 amino acids. Germline lookup yields CDR1 MGHRA and CDR2 YSYEKL. Trimming shortened V by 1 base and J by 2 bases, and 12 bases separated the two germline ends. The CDR3 here is CASSQASGDAYNEQFF. The CDR3 DNA is TGCGCCAGCAGCCAAGCATCGGGGGATGCCTACAATGAGCAGTTCTTC.

V is TRBV7-3 and J is TRBJ1-1, with D perhaps TRBD1 (5 bases). V was shortened by 5 bases and J by 8 bases, with 18 bases between the two germline ends. Germline V gives CDR1 SGHTA, CDR2 FQGTGA. The CDR3 has 14 residues. CDR3 amino acids: CASSLKVFAGEAFF. In nucleotides, the CDR3 is TGTGCCAGCAGCCTTAAGGTTTTTGCAGGGGAAGCTTTCTTT.

This clonotype appeared a few times. J is TRBJ2-2 and V is TRBV24-1; 11 bases fit TRBD1. The CDR3 totals 19 residues. V lost 1 base and J lost 5; bases outside the gene matches: 11. Germline V gene sequence: CDR1 KGHDR, CDR2 SFDVKD. The CDR3 coding sequence is TGTGCCACCAGTGATTTCGGGACAGGGGGATTTCTAAGGACCGGGGAGCTGTTTTTT. This gives the protein CATSDFGTGGFLRTGELFF.

The V call is TRBV4-2, the J call TRBJ2-5; maybe TRBD2 (6 bases). There are 15 residues in the CDR3. The V end was cut by 6 bases, the J end by 2 bases, with 16 bases between. The germline gives CDR1 LGHNA, CDR2 YNFKEQ. This chain's CDR3 is CASSQFRDSQETQYF. The CDR3 bases are TGTGCCAGCAGTCAATTCCGGGACTCTCAAGAGACCCAGTACTTC.

The chain recombines TRBV9 with TRBJ2-2, with D possibly matching TRBD2 (6 bases). V lost 0 bases to trimming and J lost 1 base, with 16 bases between them. Germline V gene lookup returns CDR1 SGDLS and CDR2 YYNGEE. The CDR3 extends over 18 amino acids. DNA for the CDR3: TGTGCCAGCAGCGTAGTCTCTAGCGAGAGGGGGAACACCGGGGAGCTGTTTTTT. Its protein product is CASSVVSSERGNTGELFF.

This rearrangement joins TRBV2 to TRBJ2-1, with TRBD2 identical over 7 bases. Germline V gives CDR1 SNHLY, CDR2 FYNNEI. The CDR3 covers 13 residues. With 2 bases clipped from V and 9 bases from J, the junction kept 4 bases outside the gene matches. The CDR3 is CASSELAGAEQFF. CDR3 DNA: TGTGCCAGCAGTGAACTGGCGGGAGCTGAGCAGTTCTTC.

This clonotype appeared a few times. The genes are TRBV11-3 and TRBJ2-1, with 7 bases that match TRBD2. The CDR3 contains 19 residues. After removal of 3 bases from V and 7 bases from J, the junction contained 21 bases not matched to a gene. Germline values: CDR1 SGHNT, CDR2 YENEEA. Here the CDR3 reads CASSFGAGVSLGYKNEQFF. CDR3 DNA sequence: TGTGCCAGCAGCTTCGGGGCGGGGGTGAGTTTAGGCTATAAAAATGAGCAGTTCTTC. Supplemented by reference TRBV11-3 and TRBJ2-1, the full variable domain reads EAGVVQSPRYKIIEKKQPVAFWCNPISGHNTLYWYLQNLGQGPELLIRYENEEAVDDSQLPKDRFSAERLKGVDSTLKIQPAELGDSAVYLCASSFGAGVSLGYKNEQFFGPGTRLTVL.